The 16 T cell receptor beta chains below come from one sample, sequenced in a study of blood T cell repertoires in COVID-19. Clones were sequenced by immunoSEQ multiplex PCR, and TCRdb holds only the in-frame ones, with some missing. The sample lists 150,000 to 200,000 clones; about four fifths were seen once. The sequenced material came from peripheral blood. Source of these receptors: a woman aged 55-70 years with COVID-19, enrolled during active disease.

This chain joins TRBV27 and TRBJ2-7; 8 nucleotides line up with TRBD1. CDR3 length: 15 amino acids. CDR1 and CDR2 (germline): MNHEY, SMNVEV (reference sequence). The junction had 9 bases not matched to a gene; V was cut back by 4 bases and J by 4 bases. As DNA, the CDR3 is TGTGCCAGCAGTTCTGGACAGGGCCTCCGGTACGAGCAGTACTTC. Its translation is CASSSGQGLRYEQYF.

This sequence joins TRBV6-5 and TRBJ2-3; perhaps TRBD2 as D (6 bases). Trimming removed 8 bases at V and 1 base at J, with 16 bases between. This CDR3 has 15 amino acids. The germline gives CDR1 MNHEY, CDR2 SVGAGI. CDR3 protein: CASGGGGSGTDTQYF. CDR3 sequence (DNA): TGTGCCAGCGGGGGTGGGGGGAGTGGCACAGATACGCAGTATTTT.

This rearrangement joins TRBV29-1 to TRBJ2-2; 8 bases fit TRBD1. The CDR3 sequence is 13 residues long. The V gene end was trimmed by 3 bases and the J gene end by 6 bases; junction bases not matched to a gene: 3. Germline CDR1 is SQVTM and CDR2 is ANQGSEA. The CDR3 nucleotides are TGCAGCGTTGAGACGACAGGGGCCGGGGAGCTGTTTTTT. Translating gives CSVETTGAGELFF.

A single count supports this clone. V gene TRBV19 combines with J gene TRBJ1-2, with 8 bases aligning to TRBD1. The trim removed 4 bases at V and 3 bases at J, leaving 10 bases unmatched. The germline CDR1 and CDR2 sequences are LNHDA and SQIVND (reference sequence). The CDR3 sequence is 16 residues long. CDR3 residues: CASSTTSGTGYYGYTF. Written as DNA, the CDR3 is TGTGCCAGTAGTACCACGTCCGGGACAGGATACTATGGCTACACCTTC.

The chain links TRBV7-3 to TRBJ2-1; TRBD1 aligns across 7 bases. Germline V gene sequence: CDR1 SGHTA, CDR2 FQGTGA. V dropped 5 bases and J dropped 0; count of bases not matched to a gene: 7. The CDR3 has 16 residues. The CDR3 protein is CASSLTWDSSYNEQFF. The CDR3 DNA reads TGTGCCAGCAGCCTTACGTGGGACAGCTCCTACAATGAGCAGTTCTTC.

The chain employs TRBV10-3 and TRBJ2-1; 11 nucleotides match TRBD2. Germline lookup yields CDR1 ENHRY and CDR2 SYGVKD. The J segment lost 4 bases and the V segment lost 0 bases, leaving 2 bases of the junction unmatched. This CDR3 contains 16 residues. CDR3 coding DNA: TGTGCCATCAGTGAGTCCTCTAGCGGGGGGTACAATGAGCAGTTCTTC. Protein sequence: CAISESSSGGYNEQFF.

This clone was seen just once. This rearrangement joins TRBV18 to TRBJ2-7; TRBD2 matches at 13 bases. The germline CDR1 and CDR2 sequences are KGHSH and LQKENI. The CDR3 runs to 19 residues. With V trimmed by 1 base and J by 2 bases, 11 bases remained unmatched. The CDR3 DNA reads TGTGCCAGCTCACCACGAGGACTAGCGGGAGATGATTCGGCCTACGAGCAGTACTTC. This encodes CASSPRGLAGDDSAYEQYF.

This clone appeared a single time. The rearrangement joins TRBV6-6 to TRBJ1-3; TRBD1 matches 7 bases. The V gene's germline CDR1 is MNHNY and CDR2 SVGAGI (reference sequence). CDR3 length: 14 residues. V dropped 5 bases and J dropped 3; count of bases not matched to a gene: 4. The CDR3 DNA follows: TGTGCCAGCAGTAACTACAGGGGTGGAAACACCATATATTTT. Translated, it gives CASSNYRGGNTIYF.

The rearrangement uses TRBV9 and TRBJ1-6; D is unclear. V lost 4 bases, J lost 0 bases, and 11 bases lay in between. The germline gives CDR1 SGDLS, CDR2 YYNGEE. CDR3 length: 16 residues. CDR3 amino acids: CASSSRGDSYNSPLHF. DNA for the CDR3: TGTGCCAGCAGCTCCCGCGGGGACTCCTATAATTCACCCCTCCACTTT.

This chain connects TRBV10-2 to TRBJ2-5; 8 nucleotides line up with TRBD1. This CDR3 comprises 12 residues. Germline CDR1 and CDR2: WSHSY and SAAADI. J gave up 7 bases and V 8 bases, and 6 bases lay outside the gene matches. CDR3: CASRQGWGTQYF. CDR3 sequence (DNA): TGCGCCAGCCGACAGGGGTGGGGGACCCAGTACTTC.

V gene TRBV5-4 combines with J gene TRBJ2-2; D remains unclear. Per germline, CDR1 SGHNT and CDR2 YYREEE (reference sequence). The CDR3 covers 14 residues. Trimming removed 1 base at V and 4 bases at J, with 8 bases between. CDR3 nucleotide sequence: TGTGCCAGCAGCTTGAGCGACCCCACCGGGGAGCTGTTTTTT. Translated, it gives CASSLSDPTGELFF.

This chain links TRBV5-5 with TRBJ2-5; 7 nucleotides agree with TRBD1. Per the germline V gene, CDR1 is SGHKS and CDR2 is YYEKEE (reference sequence). The CDR3 extends over 17 amino acids. V was pared by 0 bases and J by 0 bases, with 8 bases of the junction left unmatched. This chain's CDR3 is CASSLGLAGGNQETQYF. The CDR3 DNA reads TGTGCCAGCAGCTTGGGTTTAGCAGGGGGAAACCAAGAGACCCAGTACTTC.

This chain uses TRBV5-4 with TRBJ2-5; D remains unclear. The CDR3 consists of 15 residues. Germline V gives CDR1 SGHNT, CDR2 YYREEE (reference sequence). V lost 4 bases, J lost 2 bases, and 15 bases lay in between. CDR3 protein: CASSVIGGVQETQYF. Here the CDR3 DNA reads TGTGCCAGCAGCGTCATAGGCGGCGTACAAGAGACCCAGTACTTC.

This clone occurred a few times. V gene TRBV6-6 combines with J gene TRBJ2-3; 7 nucleotides match TRBD1. CDR1 MNHNY and CDR2 SVGAGI come from the germline V gene (reference sequence). The CDR3 contains 15 residues. V trimming: 4 bases; J trimming: 4 bases; junction bases outside the gene matches: 8. In DNA, the CDR3 is TGTGCCAGCAGTTTGACAGGGACCTCATCAGATACGCAGTATTTT. Translating it yields CASSLTGTSSDTQYF.

This clone was counted between two and nine times. The J gene is TRBJ1-2, the V gene TRBV15; D uncertain. The CDR3 covers 14 residues. The germline gives CDR1 LNHNV, CDR2 YYDKDF (reference sequence). V lost 1 base to trimming and J lost 0 bases, with 6 bases between them. The CDR3 nucleotides read TGTGCCACCAGCAGAGCGCGGTCTAACTATGGCTACACCTTC. Protein sequence: CATSRARSNYGYTF.

Regarding this clone: The same CDR3 also results from other DNA sequences found in this sample. The chain is built from TRBV2 and TRBJ2-3; TRBD2 agrees at 10 bases. CDR3 size: 15 residues. The V gene end was trimmed by 6 bases and the J gene end by 2 bases; junction bases not matched to a gene: 5. CDR1 is SNHLY, CDR2 FYNNEI, per germline. The CDR3 protein is CASSVLAGFTDTQYF. CDR3 DNA sequence: TGTGCCAGCAGCGTACTAGCGGGGTTCACAGATACGCAGTATTTT.